Here is one T cell receptor beta chain with its context. Its antigen remains unidentified. This sample was taken from a study of response to subunit inactivated influenza vaccine. The CDR3 consists of 14 residues. V dropped 6 bases and J dropped 7 bases, with 19 bases sitting between them. Germline values: CDR1 SGHVS, CDR2 FQNEAQ. TCRdb re-called the RT-PCR reads through MiXCR, storing one row per CDR3 protein. The data show about 500,000 distinct CDR3 sequences, 16% seen once. Study results and limitations: A suggestion made by the authors is that each seasonal influenza vaccination recruits few new T cells.

V usage is TRBV7-8 and J usage is TRBJ2-7; TRBD1 or TRBD2 may be the D gene (6 bases each). The specimen was CD4+ T cells sorted from PBMCs, collected less than 30 months after vaccination. This receptor was taken from a man between 50 and 69 years old who received an inactivated influenza vaccine. The CDR3 DNA sequence: TGTGCCAGCAGTTTCGGACAGTTTGGGGGGGAGCAGTACTTC. This encodes CASSFGQFGGEQYF. The full variable domain, completed using reference TRBV7-8 and TRBJ2-7, is GAGVSQSPRYKVAKRGQDVALRCDPISGHVSLFWYQQALGQGPEFLTYFQNEAQLDKSGLPSDRFFAERPEGSVSTLKIQRTQQEDSAVYLCASSFGQFGGEQYFGPGTRLTVT.